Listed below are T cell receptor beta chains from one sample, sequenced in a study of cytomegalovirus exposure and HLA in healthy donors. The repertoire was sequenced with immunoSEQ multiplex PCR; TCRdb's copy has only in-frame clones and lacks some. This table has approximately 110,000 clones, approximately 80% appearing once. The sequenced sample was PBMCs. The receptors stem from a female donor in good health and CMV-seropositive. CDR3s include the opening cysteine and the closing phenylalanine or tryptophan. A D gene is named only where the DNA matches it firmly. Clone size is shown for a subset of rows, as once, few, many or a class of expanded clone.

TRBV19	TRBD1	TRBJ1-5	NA	TGTGCCAGTAAGGGGACAGGGAGCCAGCCCCAGCATTTT	CASKGTGSQPQHF
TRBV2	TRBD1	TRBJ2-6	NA	TGTGCCGAATTATCGGGACAGGGGGCGCCTGGGGCCAACGTCCTGACTTTC	CAELSGQGAPGANVLTF
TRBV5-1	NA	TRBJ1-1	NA	TGCGCCAGCAGCTCGGGTGAGGCTTTCTTT	CASSSGEAFF
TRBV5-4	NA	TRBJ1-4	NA	TGTGCCAGCAGCTTCGGGACTAATGAAAAACTGTTTTTT	CASSFGTNEKLFF
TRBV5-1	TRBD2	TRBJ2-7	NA	TGCGCCAGCAGCTGGACTAGCAAAAGGTCCTACGAGCAGTACTTC	CASSWTSKRSYEQYF
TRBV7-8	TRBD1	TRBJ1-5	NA	TGTGCCAGCAGCATAGGACAGGGGGTTACTTATAGCAATCAGCCCCAGCATTTT	CASSIGQGVTYSNQPQHF
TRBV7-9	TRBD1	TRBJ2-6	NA	TGTGCCAGCACCGGACAGGGGGCACAGTCTGGGGCCAACGTCCTGACTTTC	CASTGQGAQSGANVLTF
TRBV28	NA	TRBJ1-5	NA	TGTGCCAGCAGGCGGGGGGGTGGGCGCAATCAGCCCCAGCATTTT	CASRRGGGRNQPQHF
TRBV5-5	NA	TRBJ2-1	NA	TGTGCCAGCAGCTCGGGACTCTTAAGAGATGAGCAGTTCTTC	CASSSGLLRDEQFF
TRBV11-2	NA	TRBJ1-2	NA	TGTGCCAGCAGCTCCGTCGGGTCAGCTTCTAGACTTGGCTACACCTTC	CASSSVGSASRLGYTF
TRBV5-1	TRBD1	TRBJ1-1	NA	TGCGCCAGCAGCGGACAGGACAGGGGCGCTGAAGCTTTCTTT	CASSGQDRGAEAFF
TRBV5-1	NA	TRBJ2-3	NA	TGCGCCAGCAGCACGAGGACTAGCACAGATACGCAGTATTTT	CASSTRTSTDTQYF
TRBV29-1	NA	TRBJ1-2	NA	TGCAGCGTTGAAGATCGAGGTGGCTACACCTTC	CSVEDRGGYTF
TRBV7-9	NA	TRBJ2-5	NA	TGTGCCAGCAGCTCCCGCCAGGGGAAAGAGACCCAGTACTTC	CASSSRQGKETQYF
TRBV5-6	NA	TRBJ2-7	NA	TGTGCCAGCAGAACGGGGCGGCGACAGGTTTACGAGCAGTACTTC	CASRTGRRQVYEQYF
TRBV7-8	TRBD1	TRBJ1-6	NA	TGTGCCAGCGAGGCGGACAGGACAGGTTCACCCCTCCACTTT	CASEADRTGSPLHF
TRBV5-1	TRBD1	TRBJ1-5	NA	TGCGCCAGCAGCTGGGGGACAGACAATCAGCCCCAGCATTTT	CASSWGTDNQPQHF
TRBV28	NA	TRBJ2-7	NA	TGTGCCAGCAGTCCCCCCTCAGGGACCTACGAGCAGTACTTC	CASSPPSGTYEQYF
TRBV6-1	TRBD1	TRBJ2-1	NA	TGTGCCAGCAAAGGGCGGCAGGGGGCCTACAATGAGCAGTTCTTC	CASKGRQGAYNEQFF
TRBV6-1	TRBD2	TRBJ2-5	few	TGTGCCAGCAGTGAAGCGCAAGCGGGGGTAAAAGAGACCCAGTACTTC	CASSEAQAGVKETQYF
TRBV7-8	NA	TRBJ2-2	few	TGTGCCAGCAGCTTACGGGAGTCGAACACCGGGGAGCTGTTTTTT	CASSLRESNTGELFF
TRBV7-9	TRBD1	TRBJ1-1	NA	TGTGCCAGCAGCTTAGACAGGGGGGTGGACACTGAAGCTTTCTTT	CASSLDRGVDTEAFF
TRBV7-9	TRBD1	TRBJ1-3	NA	TGTGCCAGCAGCTTAAAGGGGGCTGGAGGAAACACCATATATTTT	CASSLKGAGGNTIYF
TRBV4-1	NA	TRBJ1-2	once	TGCGCCAGCAGCCAGGGTGACAGCCACTATGGCTACACCTTC	CASSQGDSHYGYTF
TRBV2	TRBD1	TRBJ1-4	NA	TGTGCCAGCAGCGGGACAGGGGAAAAACTGTTTTTT	CASSGTGEKLFF
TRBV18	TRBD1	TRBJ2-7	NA	TGTGCCAGCTCACCGTTGGGAGACAGGGGGGACGAGCAGTACTTC	CASSPLGDRGDEQYF
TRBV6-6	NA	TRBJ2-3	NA	TGTGCCAGCGCGTCTAGCACAGATACGCAGTATTTT	CASASSTDTQYF
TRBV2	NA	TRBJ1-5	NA	TGTGCCAGCACAATGGGCTCGGAGCCCCAGCATTTT	CASTMGSEPQHF
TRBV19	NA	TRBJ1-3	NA	TGTGCCAGTAGTATTAAAGACAGCTCTGGAAACACCATATATTTT	CASSIKDSSGNTIYF
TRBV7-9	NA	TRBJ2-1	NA	TGTGCCAGCAGCCTCAGCTTTGCCGGAGGAGACTCCTACAATGAGCAGTTCTTC	CASSLSFAGGDSYNEQFF
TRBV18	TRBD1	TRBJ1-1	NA	TGTGCCAGCTCACTAGGACAGGGAGAAGCTTTCTTT	CASSLGQGEAFF
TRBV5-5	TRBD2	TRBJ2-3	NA	TGTGCCAGCAGCTTGGCCGGGACTAGCGCAGATACGCAGTATTTT	CASSLAGTSADTQYF
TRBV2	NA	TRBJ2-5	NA	TGTGCCAGCAGCGATGGCCATCAAGAGACCCAGTACTTC	CASSDGHQETQYF
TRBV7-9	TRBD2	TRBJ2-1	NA	TGTGCCAGCAGCTTTCCAGCGGGAGCACAAGAGCAGTTCTTC	CASSFPAGAQEQFF
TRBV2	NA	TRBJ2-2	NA	TGTGCCAGCAGTGGGAGAGCTTCCACCGGGGAGCTGTTTTTT	CASSGRASTGELFF
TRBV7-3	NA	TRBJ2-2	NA	TGTGCCAGCAGCCCGATTCGGGCCGGGGAGCTGTTTTTT	CASSPIRAGELFF
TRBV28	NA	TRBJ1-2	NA	TGTGCCAGCGGCAACTATGGCTACACCTTC	CASGNYGYTF
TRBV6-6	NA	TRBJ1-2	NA	TGTGCCAGCATAGGACAGATTAATGGCTACACCTTC	CASIGQINGYTF
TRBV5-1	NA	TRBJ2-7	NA	TGCGCCAGCAGCTTGTCGGGAGCAGGCCCCTACGAGCAGTACTTC	CASSLSGAGPYEQYF
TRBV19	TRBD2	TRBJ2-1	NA	TGTGCCAGTAGTAGCGGGGGGCGGACGGTTGTCAATGAGCAGTTCTTC	CASSSGGRTVVNEQFF
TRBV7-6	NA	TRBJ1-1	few	TGTGCCAGCAGCTTAACCCTCCAGGGTGAAGCTTTCTTT	CASSLTLQGEAFF
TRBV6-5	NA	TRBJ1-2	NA	TGTGCCAGCAGTTACCCTAATGCGGGCTACACCTTC	CASSYPNAGYTF
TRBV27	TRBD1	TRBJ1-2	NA	TGTGCCAGCAAAACAGGGGGCGACGGCTACACCTTC	CASKTGGDGYTF
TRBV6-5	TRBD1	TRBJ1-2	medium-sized	TGTGCCAGCAGTTGGACAGGGCTGGAAGGCTACACCTTC	CASSWTGLEGYTF
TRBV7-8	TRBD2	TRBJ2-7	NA	TGTGCCAGCAGCTTAGGCCGACAGGGGAGGACTAGCGGGAGGGCCTACGAGCAGTACTTC	CASSLGRQGRTSGRAYEQYF
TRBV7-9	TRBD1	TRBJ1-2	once	TGTGCCAGCAGCGGTCAAGACAGGGCTTCAAGTGGCTACACCTTC	CASSGQDRASSGYTF
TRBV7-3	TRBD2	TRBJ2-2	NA	TGTGCCAGCAGCTTATCCCGGACTAGCGCCACCGGGGAGCTGTTTTTT	CASSLSRTSATGELFF
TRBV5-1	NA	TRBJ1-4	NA	TGCGCCAGCAGCTTGGCTATTAGTCCAGGGACATCAACTAATGAAAAACTGTTTTTT	CASSLAISPGTSTNEKLFF
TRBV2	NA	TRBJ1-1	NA	TGTGCCAGCAGTGAACCCCCGGCTGAAGCTTTCTTT	CASSEPPAEAFF
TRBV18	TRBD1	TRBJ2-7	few	TGTGCCAGCTCAGACTGGCGGCCCGGGACAGCCCGAGGAAAACTCTCCTACGAGCAGTACTTC	CASSDWRPGTARGKLSYEQYF
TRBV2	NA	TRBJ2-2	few	TGTGCCAGCAATGCACGGACAGAAGCTATAAGGAACACCGGGGAGCTGTTTTTT	CASNARTEAIRNTGELFF
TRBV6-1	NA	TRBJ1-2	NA	TGTGCCAGCAGTGAAGTAAACTCCAGGGATGGCTACACCTTC	CASSEVNSRDGYTF
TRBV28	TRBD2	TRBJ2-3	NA	TGTGCCAGCAGTGCCCGGACTAGCGGGAGCACAGATACGCAGTATTTT	CASSARTSGSTDTQYF